Listed below are T cell receptor beta chains from one sample, sequenced in a study of tumor-infiltrating lymphocytes in primary liver carcinoma. Each CDR3 protein gets one entry after TCRdb re-called the multiplex PCR reads with MiXCR. The sample lists approximately 100,000 distinct CDR3 sequences, about 70% occurring once. The material sequenced was liver tumor tissue from sampling region 2. Every receptor here comes from a woman in her sixties with primary liver carcinoma and hepatitis B virus infection. CDR3s include the opening cysteine and the closing phenylalanine or tryptophan. The D gene is left open where the match is weak. Expanded clones get a size class; other rows say once, few or many, or leave the size out.

V gene,D gene,J gene,clone size,CDR3 DNA,CDR3 protein
TRBV4-1,TRBD2,TRBJ2-5,medium-sized,TGCGCCAGCAGCCAAGGGGGACTAGCGGGGCTACAAGAGACCCAGTACTTC,CASSQGGLAGLQETQYF
TRBV28,TRBD1,TRBJ2-3,few,TGTGCCAGCTGGCCGGGACAGGGGGCCGCAGATACGCAGTATTTT,CASWPGQGAADTQYF
TRBV24-1,TRBD1,TRBJ2-1,.,TGTGCCGCCAGTGATCTAGGACAGGGCATACATGAGCAGTTCTTC,CAASDLGQGIHEQFF
TRBV11-2,.,TRBJ2-2,.,TGTGCCAGCAATCTTCGATTAGCGGAAAACACCGGGGAGCTGTTTTTT,CASNLRLAENTGELFF
TRBV11-2,.,TRBJ2-1,.,TGTGCCAGCAACTTAGATGCTAGGTCCTACAATGAGCAGTTCTTC,CASNLDARSYNEQFF
TRBV5-4,TRBD2,TRBJ2-4,.,TGTGCCAGCAGCCCGGGAGGGGGTGCGGAGTGTGGAAACATTCAGTACTTC,CASSPGGGAECGNIQYF
TRBV6-2/TRBV6-3,.,TRBJ1-1,.,TGTGCCTGCGGGGAGACAGGACCCAACACTGAAGCTTTCTTT,CACGETGPNTEAFF
TRBV11-2,.,TRBJ1-6,.,TGTGCCAGCGTCCCATGTAGAGGGTCGGGTAATTCACCCCTCCACTTT,CASVPCRGSGNSPLHF
TRBV29-1,.,TRBJ2-1,.,TGCAGCGTCTCCCGATTAGCGTCGTACAATGAGCAGTTCTTC,CSVSRLASYNEQFF
TRBV7-9,TRBD1,TRBJ2-7,.,TGTGCCAGCAACTACAGGGGGACCTCCTACGAGCAGTACTTC,CASNYRGTSYEQYF
TRBV11-2,TRBD2,TRBJ2-3,medium-sized,TGTGCCAGCAGCTTAGATCTAAGTGGGTTAGCGGGAGAAGGGATAGATACGCAGTATTTT,CASSLDLSGLAGEGIDTQYF
TRBV10-1,.,TRBJ1-1,many,.,CASSSSSYEAFF
TRBV12-3/TRBV12-4,.,TRBJ2-2,.,TGTGCCAGTCAGACAGAGGCAGGCGTGGAGCTGTTTTTT,CASQTEAGVELFF
TRBV7-3,.,TRBJ2-2,.,TGTGCCAGCAACTTAAACCCCGCGAACACCGGGGAGCTGTTTTTT,CASNLNPANTGELFF
TRBV29-1,TRBD2,TRBJ2-5,.,TGCAGCCTACTAGCGGGAGTGGGAGAGACCCGGTACTTC,CSLLAGVGETRYF
TRBV4-2,.,TRBJ2-3,.,TGTGCCAACAGCCAATTGGCGGGAATCACAGATACACAGTATTTT,CANSQLAGITDTQYF
TRBV7-8,TRBD2,TRBJ2-7,many,TGTGCCAGCAGCCCCCGACGGGAGGACTCCTACGAGCAGTACTTC,CASSPRREDSYEQYF